The sequence of this TCR beta chain was determined in a study of OX40 agonist ivuxolimab in advanced cancers. For the study at large: Dose-escalation patients were diagnosed with hepatocellular carcinoma, melanoma, renal cell cancer or head and neck cancer. Prior therapy, whether anti-PD-1, anti-PD-L1 or anti-CTLA-4, was allowed, and roughly 40% had some.

The CDR3 is made up of 9 amino acids, end residues included. This clone was found a few times. This likely comes from a read error, as the CDR3 has no conserved phenylalanine or tryptophan at its end. The limits of the CDR3 on the DNA are not certain, so only TCRdb's listed CDR3 is given. The method was immunoSEQ multiplex PCR; TCRdb's version includes in-frame clones alone and lacks a portion of them. Seen here are tens of thousands of clones, over 80% observed once, and the top ten hold 2.5% to 3%. The starting material was CD4+ or CD8+ T cells sorted from blood, obtained in a trial of the OX40 agonist ivuxolimab. V usage is TRBV21-1 and J usage is TRBJ1-3. TRBV21-1 is listed as a pseudogene. The sequence derives from an adult with an advanced solid tumor such as melanoma, head and neck, liver or kidney cancer. This CDR3 reads CASSKESGS.